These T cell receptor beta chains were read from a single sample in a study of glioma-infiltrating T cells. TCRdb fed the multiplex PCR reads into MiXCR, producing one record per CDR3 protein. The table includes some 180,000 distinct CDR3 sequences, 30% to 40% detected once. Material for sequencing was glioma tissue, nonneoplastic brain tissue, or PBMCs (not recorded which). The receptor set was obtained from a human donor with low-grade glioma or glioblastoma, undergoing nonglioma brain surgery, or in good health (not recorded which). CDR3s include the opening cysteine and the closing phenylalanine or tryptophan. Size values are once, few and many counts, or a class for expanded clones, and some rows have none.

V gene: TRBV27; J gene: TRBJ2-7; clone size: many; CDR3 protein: CASSPRAKGDSSYEQYF
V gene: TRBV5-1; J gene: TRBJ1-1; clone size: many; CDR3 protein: CASSPSHTTGSNTEAFF
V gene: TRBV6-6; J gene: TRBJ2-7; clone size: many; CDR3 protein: CASSYSIEYGTGSGRTHEQYF
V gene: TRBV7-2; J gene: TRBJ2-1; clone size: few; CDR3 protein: CASSLKFDRLANNEQFF
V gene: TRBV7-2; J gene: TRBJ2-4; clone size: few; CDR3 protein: CASSYSGFGNIQYF
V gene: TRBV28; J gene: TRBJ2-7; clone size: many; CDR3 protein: CASSIRDRPYEQYF
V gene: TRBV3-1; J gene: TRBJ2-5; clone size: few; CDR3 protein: CASSLFPRGWGETQYF
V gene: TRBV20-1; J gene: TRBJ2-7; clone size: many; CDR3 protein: CSAILGSHSYEQYF
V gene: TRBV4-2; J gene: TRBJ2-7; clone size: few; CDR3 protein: CASSQEETSGTYEQYF
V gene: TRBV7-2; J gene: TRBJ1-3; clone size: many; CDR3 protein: CASSFGTGLFGNTIYF
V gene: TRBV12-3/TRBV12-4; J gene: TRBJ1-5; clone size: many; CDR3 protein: CASSPDGYSNQPQHF
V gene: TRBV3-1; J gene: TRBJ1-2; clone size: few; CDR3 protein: CASGNSGGVNYGYTF
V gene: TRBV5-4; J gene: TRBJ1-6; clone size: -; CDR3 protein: CASSFRAGADHYNSPLHF
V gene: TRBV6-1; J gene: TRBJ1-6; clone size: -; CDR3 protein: CASSFTNSTLHF
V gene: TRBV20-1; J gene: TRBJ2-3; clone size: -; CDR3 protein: CSARDLAGSTDTQYF
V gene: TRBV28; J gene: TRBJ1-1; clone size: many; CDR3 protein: CAGSRRILTEAFF
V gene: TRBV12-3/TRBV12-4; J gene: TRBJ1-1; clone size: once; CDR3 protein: CASRANTKAFF
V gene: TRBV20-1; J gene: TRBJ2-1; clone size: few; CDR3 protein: CSATPWNEQFF
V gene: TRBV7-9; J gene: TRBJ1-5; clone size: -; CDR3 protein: CASSAGQGQPQHF
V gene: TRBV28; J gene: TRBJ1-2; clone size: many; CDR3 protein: CASTLEGGTPYGYTF
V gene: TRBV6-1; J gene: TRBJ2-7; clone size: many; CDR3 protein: CASSTLAGDYEQYF
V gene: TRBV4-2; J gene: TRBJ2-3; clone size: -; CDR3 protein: CASSQSLATDTQYF
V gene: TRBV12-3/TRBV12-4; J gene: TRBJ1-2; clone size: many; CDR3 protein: CASSSGSYGYTF
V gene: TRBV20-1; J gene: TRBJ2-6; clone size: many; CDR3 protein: CSARYPGANVLTF
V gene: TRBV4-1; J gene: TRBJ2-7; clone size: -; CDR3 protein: CASSRLRGNGYEQYF
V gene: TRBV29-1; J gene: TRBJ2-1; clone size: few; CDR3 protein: CSVEARMFDNEQFF
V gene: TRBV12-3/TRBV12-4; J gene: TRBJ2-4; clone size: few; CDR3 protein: CASSPQRRLAKNIQYF
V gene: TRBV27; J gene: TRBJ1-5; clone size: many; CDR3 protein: CASSLGGGNQPQHF
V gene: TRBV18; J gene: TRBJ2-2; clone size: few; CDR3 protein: CASSPSTPGDTGELFF
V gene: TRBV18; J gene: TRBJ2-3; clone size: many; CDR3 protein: CASSPGLAPSTDTQYF
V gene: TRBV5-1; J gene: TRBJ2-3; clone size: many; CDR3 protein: CASSLRSQSASHTDTQYF
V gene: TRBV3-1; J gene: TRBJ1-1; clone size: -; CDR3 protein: CASSRDRYRALVPNTEAFF
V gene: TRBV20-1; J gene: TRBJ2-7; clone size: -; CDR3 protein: CSAPSGNSYEQYF
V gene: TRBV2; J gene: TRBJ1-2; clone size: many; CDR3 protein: CASSEGTGDYGYTF